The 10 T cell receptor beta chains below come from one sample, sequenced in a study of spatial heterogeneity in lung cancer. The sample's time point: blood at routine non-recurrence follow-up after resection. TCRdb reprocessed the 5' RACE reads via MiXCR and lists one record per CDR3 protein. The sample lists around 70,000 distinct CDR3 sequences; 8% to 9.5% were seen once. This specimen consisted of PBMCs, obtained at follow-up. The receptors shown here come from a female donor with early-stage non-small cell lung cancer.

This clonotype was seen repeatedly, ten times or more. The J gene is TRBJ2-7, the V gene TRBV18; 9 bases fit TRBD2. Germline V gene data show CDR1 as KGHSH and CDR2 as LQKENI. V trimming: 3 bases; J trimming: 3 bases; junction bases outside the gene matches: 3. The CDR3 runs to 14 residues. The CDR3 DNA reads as TGTGCCAGCTCACCCGGGACTAGCAGCTACGAGCAGTACTTC. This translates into CASSPGTSSYEQYF.

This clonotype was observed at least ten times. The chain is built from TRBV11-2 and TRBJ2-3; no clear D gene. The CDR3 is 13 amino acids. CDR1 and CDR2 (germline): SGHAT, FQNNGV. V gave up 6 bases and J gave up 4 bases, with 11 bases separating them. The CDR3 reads CASSSRVSDTQYF. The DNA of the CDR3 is TGTGCCAGCAGTTCCCGCGTCTCAGATACGCAGTATTTT.

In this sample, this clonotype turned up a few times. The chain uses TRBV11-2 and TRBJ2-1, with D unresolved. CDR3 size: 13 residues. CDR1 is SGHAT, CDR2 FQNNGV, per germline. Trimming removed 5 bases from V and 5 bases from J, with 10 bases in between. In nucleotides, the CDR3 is TGTGCCAGCAGCCTCCGACTGGACAATGAGCAGTTCTTC. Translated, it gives CASSLRLDNEQFF. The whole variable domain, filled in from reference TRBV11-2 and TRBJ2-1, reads EAGVAQSPRYKIIEKRQSVAFWCNPISGHATLYWYQQILGQGPKLLIQFQNNGVVDDSQLPKDRFSAERLKGVDSTLKIQPAKLEDSAVYLCASSLRLDNEQFFGPGTRLTVL.

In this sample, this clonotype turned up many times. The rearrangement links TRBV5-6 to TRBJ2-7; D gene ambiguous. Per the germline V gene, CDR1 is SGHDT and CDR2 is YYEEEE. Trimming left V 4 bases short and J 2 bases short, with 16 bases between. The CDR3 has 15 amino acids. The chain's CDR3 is CASSPYLDTAYEQYF. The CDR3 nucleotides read TGTGCCAGCAGCCCTTACCTCGACACCGCCTACGAGCAGTACTTC.

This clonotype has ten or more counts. Here the CDR3 DNA reads TGTGCCACCAGTGATTGGGCAGGGAATGGCTACACCTTC. Residues: CATSDWAGNGYTF. This chain joins TRBV24-1 and TRBJ1-2, with a possible D match to TRBD1 (5 bases). V was clipped by 2 bases and J by 6 bases, with 9 bases between them. This CDR3 is built from 13 residues. Germline-derived CDR1 and CDR2 are KGHDR and SFDVKD.

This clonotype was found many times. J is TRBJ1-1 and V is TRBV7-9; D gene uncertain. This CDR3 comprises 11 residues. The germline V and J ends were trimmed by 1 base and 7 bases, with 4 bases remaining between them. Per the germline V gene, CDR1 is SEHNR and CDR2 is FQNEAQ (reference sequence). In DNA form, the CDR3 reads TGTGCCAGCAGCTTAGGGATTGAAGCTTTCTTT. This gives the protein CASSLGIEAFF.

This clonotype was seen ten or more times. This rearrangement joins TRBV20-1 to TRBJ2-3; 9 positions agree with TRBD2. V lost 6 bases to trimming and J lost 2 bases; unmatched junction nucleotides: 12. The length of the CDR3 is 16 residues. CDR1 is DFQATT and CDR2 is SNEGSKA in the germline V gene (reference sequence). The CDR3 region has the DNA TGCAGTGCAACCCCCGGTGCTAGCGGGAACACAGATACGCAGTATTTT. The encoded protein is CSATPGASGNTDTQYF.

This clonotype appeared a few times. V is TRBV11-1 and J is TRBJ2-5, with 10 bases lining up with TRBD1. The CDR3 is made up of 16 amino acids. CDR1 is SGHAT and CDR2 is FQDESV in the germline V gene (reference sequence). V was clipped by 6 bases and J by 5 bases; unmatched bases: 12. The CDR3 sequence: CASRRGRQGAFETQYF. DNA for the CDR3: TGTGCCAGCAGGAGAGGGAGACAGGGGGCGTTCGAGACCCAGTACTTC. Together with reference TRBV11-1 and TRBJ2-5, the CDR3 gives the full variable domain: EAEVAQSPRYKITEKSQAVAFWCDPISGHATLYWYRQILGQGPELLVQFQDESVVDDSQLPKDRFSAERLKGVDSTLKIQPAELGDSAMYLCASRRGRQGAFETQYFGPGTRLLVL.

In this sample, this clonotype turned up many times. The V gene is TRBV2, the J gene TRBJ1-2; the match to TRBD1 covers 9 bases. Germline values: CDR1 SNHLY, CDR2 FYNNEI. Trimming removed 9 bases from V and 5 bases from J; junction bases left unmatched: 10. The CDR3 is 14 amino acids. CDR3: CARNIPGTGYGYTF. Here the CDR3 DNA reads TGTGCCAGGAACATCCCCGGGACAGGGTATGGCTACACCTTC.

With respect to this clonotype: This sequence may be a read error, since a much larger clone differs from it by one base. The DNA of the CDR3 is TGTGTCAGCAGCGCCCTTCCGGTTGGTACGCAGTATTTT. As protein: CVSSALPVGTQYF. This sequence joins TRBV7-8 and TRBJ2-3; D unresolved. The CDR3 spans 13 residues. CDR1 and CDR2 (germline): SGHVS, FQNEAQ.